This T cell receptor beta chain was retrieved from a study of cytomegalovirus exposure and HLA in healthy donors. General observations from the study: CMV serostatus stood as the only immune exposure information on hand. In an earlier analysis, productive rearrangement rates for most beta V segments clustered near 87% or 30%. The study designated about 160 TCR beta chains cytomegalovirus-associated.

Both 60 Vbeta primers and 13 Jbeta primers went into the PCR. Generated by immunoSEQ multiplex PCR, the TCRdb table keeps only in-frame clones and is missing some. The sample lists 100,000 to 150,000 clones, approximately 80% occurring once. CDR3 size: 15 residues. With V trimmed by 4 bases and J by 5 bases, 7 bases remained unmatched. The germline gives CDR1 SGHRS, CDR2 YFSETQ. Concerning this clone: Its matching antigen is unknown.

This sequence originates from a man in his forties in good health and CMV-seronegative. Sequencing used PBMCs. The chain links TRBV5-1 to TRBJ1-5; 9 nucleotides match TRBD1. The CDR3 loop reads CASSPGQGLYQPQHF. CDR3 coding DNA: TGCGCCAGCAGCCCGGGACAGGGTCTCTATCAGCCCCAGCATTTT.